This T cell receptor (beta chain) emerged from a study of CD8 T cells in ankylosing spondylitis. Study outcomes and limitations: A subset of motif variants has previously been described in the synovial fluid and blood of reactive arthritis.

This clonotype occurred many times. Its antigen is not known. The CDR3 sequence is 14 residues long. Germline values: CDR1 DFQATT, CDR2 SNEGSKA (reference sequence). The V end was cut by 3 bases, the J end by 2 bases, with 13 bases between. Making the TCR beta libraries involved quantitative 5'-RACE with molecular barcodes. TCRdb analysed the 5' RACE reads with MiXCR anew, one entry per CDR3 protein. The sample consists of 150,000 to 200,000 distinct CDR3 sequences, over 10% of them appearing once. The chain uses TRBV20-1 and TRBJ1-1; D remains ambiguous. This TCR came from a female donor with ankylosing spondylitis or in good health (not recorded which). Material: blood, either unsorted or a sorted T cell fraction (not recorded which). The DNA for the CDR3 is TGCAGTGCTAGCCTCGGCGCCTCCAACACTGAAGCTTTCTTT. This encodes CSASLGASNTEAFF.